One and the same sample provided the 27 T cell receptor beta chains below, sequenced in a study of blood T cell repertoires in COVID-19 (dated by TCRdb to 2020 to 2021). Library method: the immunoSEQ multiplex PCR assay. This immuneACCESS table, as held by TCRdb, lists in-frame sequences with V and J called but not all clones. Of the missing ones, under half trace to an unresolved V gene in checked studies; the others have no known cause. In this sample the table shows about 190,000 clones, about 88% of which occur a single time. The ten biggest clones cover roughly 6% of the sample. The sample comprised peripheral blood. These TCRs come from a middle-aged woman who had recovered from COVID-19.

The chain employs TRBV7-6 and TRBJ2-1, with TRBD2 matching 14 bases. The germline V gene encodes CDR1 SGHVS and CDR2 FNYEAQ. The CDR3 is made up of 18 amino acids. V lost 5 bases, J lost 3 bases, and 9 bases stayed unmatched. CDR3 in amino acids: CASSPGTSGSQGYNEQFF. CDR3 nucleotide sequence: TGTGCCAGCAGCCCAGGGACTAGCGGGAGTCAGGGCTACAATGAGCAGTTCTTC.

The V call is TRBV24-1, the J call TRBJ1-5; no firm D call. V was trimmed by 9 bases and J by 0 bases, leaving 8 bases between them. Looked up from germline, CDR1 is KGHDR and CDR2 is SFDVKD. The CDR3 contains 13 residues. The CDR3 sequence is CATQQYSNQPQHF. The CDR3 DNA sequence: TGTGCCACCCAACAGTATAGCAATCAGCCCCAGCATTTT.

This sequence joins TRBV18 and TRBJ1-4; the match to TRBD1 covers 8 bases. The CDR3 runs to 13 residues. The V gene's germline CDR1 is KGHSH and CDR2 LQKENI. The junction had 2 bases not matched to a gene; V was cut back by 3 bases and J by 8 bases. In DNA form, the CDR3 reads TGTGCCAGCTCACCCAGGACAGGGGAAAAACTGTTTTTT. The encoded protein is CASSPRTGEKLFF. Looking up the rest from reference TRBV18 and TRBJ1-4 gives the full variable domain: NAGVMQNPRHLVRRRGQEARLRCSPMKGHSHVYWYRQLPEEGLKFMVYLQKENIIDESGMPKERFSAEFPKEGPSILRIQQVVRGDSAAYFCASSPRTGEKLFFGSGTQLSVL.

V is TRBV23-1 and J is TRBJ1-2; unclear D gene. TRBV23-1 is assigned to the ORF class and has an uncertain function. This CDR3 spans 16 amino acids. The V end was cut by 0 bases, the J end by 2 bases, with 13 bases between. The CDR3 spells CASSQSIPDWNYGYTF. The CDR3 DNA is TGCGCCAGCAGTCAATCAATCCCGGACTGGAACTATGGCTACACCTTC.

The chain couples TRBV6-5 to TRBJ2-7; unclear D gene. Trimming took off 8 bases at V and 0 bases at J, with 8 bases between the two ends. This CDR3 has 12 amino acids. Germline values: CDR1 MNHEY, CDR2 SVGAGI. The CDR3 protein is CASLADSYEQYF. CDR3 nucleotides: TGTGCCAGCCTTGCGGACTCCTACGAGCAGTACTTC.

The chain joins TRBV28 to TRBJ1-2; D uncertain. Trimming removed 5 bases at V and 7 bases at J, with 23 bases between. CDR1 MDHEN and CDR2 SYDVKM come from the germline V gene. The CDR3 covers 16 residues. CDR3 in amino acids: CASSPHDGVEGSGYTF. The CDR3 DNA reads TGTGCCAGCAGTCCACACGACGGGGTCGAAGGGAGTGGCTACACCTTC.

The chain joins TRBV19 to TRBJ1-5, with 9 bases fitting TRBD1. The V segment lost 5 bases and the J segment 6 bases; nucleotides outside the gene matches: 11. The CDR3 spans 16 residues. The germline V gene has CDR1 LNHDA and CDR2 SQIVND (reference sequence). The CDR3 reads CASSLPGQGRGQPQHF. The DNA of the CDR3 is TGTGCCAGTAGTCTACCGGGACAGGGACGGGGTCAGCCCCAGCATTTT.

This clone was picked up a small number of times. The CDR3 DNA reads TGTGCCAGCAGCCGGGACACGGTCAATGGCTACACCTTC. Encoded protein: CASSRDTVNGYTF. The V call is TRBV7-9, the J call TRBJ1-2; weak D call: TRBD1 (6 bases). Trimming took off 5 bases at V and 6 bases at J, with 13 bases between the two ends. CDR3 length: 13 residues. Germline V gives CDR1 SEHNR, CDR2 FQNEAQ (reference sequence).

J is TRBJ1-2 and V is TRBV7-2, with D tentatively TRBD1 (5 bases). CDR1 is SGHTA, CDR2 FQGNSA, per germline. Trimming cost V 0 bases and J 4 bases, with 15 bases left between them. This CDR3 is built from 16 residues. CDR3 residues: CASSLAYPGRAYGYTF. In nucleotides, the CDR3 is TGTGCCAGCAGCTTAGCGTATCCAGGGAGGGCCTATGGCTACACCTTC.

The V and J genes are TRBV24-1 and TRBJ2-3, with 8 bases aligning to TRBD1. V lost 2 bases to trimming and J lost 2 bases; unmatched junction nucleotides: 2. CDR3 length: 15 residues. Looked up from germline, CDR1 is KGHDR and CDR2 is SFDVKD. The CDR3 loop reads CATSDSRGPTDTQYF. For the CDR3, the DNA is TGTGCCACCAGTGATTCCAGGGGGCCCACAGATACGCAGTATTTT.

V and J are TRBV30 and TRBJ1-2; 12 bases are shared with TRBD1. CDR3 length equals 14 residues. V lost 4 bases and J lost 8; bases outside the gene matches: 8. Germline V gives CDR1 GTSNPN, CDR2 SVGIG (reference sequence). Here the CDR3 reads CAWTSGTGGAGYTF. The CDR3 coding sequence is TGTGCCTGGACTTCCGGGACAGGGGGCGCGGGCTACACCTTC.

The chain employs TRBV5-1 and TRBJ2-7; D uncertain. The CDR3 sequence is 13 residues long. The germline gives CDR1 SGHRS, CDR2 YFSETQ. V was clipped by 2 bases and J by 0 bases, with 6 bases between them. The CDR3 DNA sequence: TGCGCCAGCAGCTTATGGCTCTCCTACGAGCAGTACTTC. Its translation: CASSLWLSYEQYF.

This clone came up once. The chain joins TRBV12-3 or TRBV12-4 to TRBJ1-1; 8 nucleotides match TRBD1. The V gene end was trimmed by 6 bases and the J gene end by 4 bases; junction bases not matched to a gene: 4. The CDR3 loop spans 13 amino acids. The CDR3 protein is CASRSTGVTEAFF. For the CDR3, the DNA is TGTGCCAGCAGGTCGACAGGGGTCACTGAAGCTTTCTTT.

The gene calls are TRBV29-1 and TRBJ1-5; D gene ambiguous. Trimming left V 6 bases short and J 2 bases short, with 11 bases between. The length of the CDR3 is 13 residues. The germline V gene encodes CDR1 SQVTM and CDR2 ANQGSEA. The CDR3 here is CSVLESGNQPQHF. In DNA, the CDR3 is TGCAGCGTCCTGGAGTCGGGCAATCAGCCCCAGCATTTT.

The gene calls are TRBV20-1 and TRBJ2-4, with 10 bases that match TRBD1. This CDR3 contains 16 residues. CDR1 is DFQATT and CDR2 is SNEGSKA in the germline V gene (reference sequence). Trimming cost V 3 bases and J 1 base; bases outside gene matches: 6. The CDR3 loop is CSASPGTGEAKNIQYF. The DNA of the CDR3 is TGCAGTGCTAGTCCCGGGACAGGGGAGGCCAAAAACATTCAGTACTTC.

This chain joins TRBV6-6 and TRBJ2-2; 9 nucleotides align to TRBD1. CDR1 is MNHNY, CDR2 SVGAGI, per germline (reference sequence). V gave up 5 bases and J gave up 6 bases; unmatched junction bases: 1. The CDR3 has 13 amino acids. The CDR3 DNA is TGTGCCAGCAGTCGACAGGGGGCCGGGGAGCTGTTTTTT. This gives the protein CASSRQGAGELFF.

This chain connects TRBV9 to TRBJ2-5, with a possible D match to TRBD2 (6 bases). Germline assignment: CDR1 SGDLS and CDR2 YYNGEE. The CDR3 loop spans 16 amino acids. V was cut by 2 bases and J by 5 bases, with 19 bases left in between. DNA for the CDR3: TGTGCCAGCAGCGTTGAGGAGGGCGATATAGGGGAGACCCAGTACTTC. Encoded protein: CASSVEEGDIGETQYF.

The V gene is TRBV30, the J gene TRBJ1-5; possible D gene TRBD1, 5 bases. Germline loops: CDR1 GTSNPN, CDR2 SVGIG (reference sequence). Trimming pared 4 bases from V and 2 bases from J, leaving 15 bases between. This CDR3 spans 15 amino acids. The CDR3 here is CAWNGQYGGNQPQHF. Written as DNA, the CDR3 is TGTGCCTGGAATGGACAATATGGGGGCAATCAGCCCCAGCATTTT.

The chain is built from TRBV3-1 (or the pseudogene TRBV3-2) and TRBJ1-5; 9 bases line up with TRBD1. CDR1 LGHDT and CDR2 YNNKEL come from the germline V gene (reference sequence). Unmatched junction bases numbered 8, after V lost 1 base and J lost 7 bases. The CDR3 is 16 amino acids. CDR3 in DNA: TGTGCCAGCAGCCAAGGGGGACAGGGACTGAAACAGCCCCAGCATTTT. Translated, it gives CASSQGGQGLKQPQHF.

The chain is built from TRBV27 and TRBJ2-7, with D tentatively TRBD2 (6 bases). V was trimmed by 2 bases and J by 1 base, leaving 9 bases between them. The CDR3 loop spans 14 amino acids. The V gene's germline CDR1 is MNHEY and CDR2 SMNVEV (reference sequence). CDR3 loop: CASSLVGGSYEQYF. CDR3 DNA sequence: TGTGCCAGCAGTTTAGTCGGGGGATCCTACGAGCAGTACTTC.

J is TRBJ2-1 and V is TRBV6-5; D is undetermined. This CDR3 has 16 amino acids. V dropped 0 bases and J dropped 6 bases, with 15 bases sitting between them. Germline V gives CDR1 MNHEY, CDR2 SVGAGI. In nucleotides, the CDR3 is TGTGCCAGCAGTTACTCGAAGCTAGGCCTTGCCAATGAGCAGTTCTTC. Amino acid sequence: CASSYSKLGLANEQFF.

The chain combines TRBV24-1 with TRBJ1-4; 7 positions match TRBD1. This CDR3 has 13 amino acids. Germline CDR1 is KGHDR and CDR2 is SFDVKD. The V gene end was trimmed by 9 bases and the J gene end by 6 bases; junction bases not matched to a gene: 6. CDR3 sequence: CATQGGRDEKLFF. The DNA of the CDR3 is TGTGCCACCCAGGGGGGACGGGATGAAAAACTGTTTTTT.

This rearrangement joins TRBV14 to TRBJ2-3; 10 nucleotides match TRBD2. The V segment lost 8 bases and the J segment 6 bases; nucleotides outside the gene matches: 5. The CDR3 has 13 residues. The germline V gene has CDR1 SGHDN and CDR2 FVKESK. DNA of the CDR3: TGTGCCAGCCGGGCTAGCGGGAGTGATACGCAGTATTTT. As protein: CASRASGSDTQYF. Complete variable domain (other parts from reference TRBV14 and TRBJ2-3): EAGVTQFPSHSVIEKGQTVTLRCDPISGHDNLYWYRRVMGKEIKFLLHFVKESKQDESGMPNNRFLAERTGGTYSTLKVQPAELEDSGVYFCASRASGSDTQYFGPGTRLTVL.

The chain carries TRBV29-1 and TRBJ1-2; 12 positions agree with TRBD1. CDR1 SQVTM and CDR2 ANQGSEA come from the germline V gene. J gave up 3 bases and V 5 bases, and 22 bases lay outside the gene matches. This CDR3 has 20 residues. The CDR3 sequence is CSVKGVRSLPGQGADYGYTF. The CDR3 DNA reads TGCAGCGTTAAGGGAGTTAGGTCTCTGCCGGGACAGGGGGCTGACTATGGCTACACCTTC.

The chain has TRBV5-5 and TRBJ1-2, with TRBD1 matching 10 bases. The CDR3 is 15 amino acids. V was pared by 5 bases and J by 2 bases, with 6 bases of the junction left unmatched. CDR1 is SGHKS and CDR2 is YYEKEE in the germline V gene (reference sequence). CDR3 sequence: CASRDRDRGNYGYTF. CDR3 sequence (DNA): TGTGCCAGCAGGGACCGGGACAGGGGCAACTATGGCTACACCTTC.

This chain links TRBV9 with TRBJ2-5; TRBD2 matches at 8 bases. This CDR3 is built from 18 residues. Germline V CDR1 and CDR2: SGDLS, YYNGEE. J was trimmed by 5 bases and V by 0 bases; bases with no gene match: 15. In DNA form, the CDR3 reads TGTGCCAGCAGCGTAGCCCTCTTGCGAGCGGGAGAAAGTGAGACCCAGTACTTC. Protein sequence: CASSVALLRAGESETQYF.

This clone appeared once. This CDR3 is CSVEDTTGRNTEAFF. The CDR3 DNA is TGCAGCGTTGAAGATACGACAGGGAGGAACACTGAAGCTTTCTTT. The V call is TRBV29-1, the J call TRBJ1-1, with TRBD1 matching 7 bases. Trimming took 0 bases from V and 1 from J; bases not matched to a gene: 5. Germline V CDR1 and CDR2: SQVTM, ANQGSEA. The length of the CDR3 is 15 residues.